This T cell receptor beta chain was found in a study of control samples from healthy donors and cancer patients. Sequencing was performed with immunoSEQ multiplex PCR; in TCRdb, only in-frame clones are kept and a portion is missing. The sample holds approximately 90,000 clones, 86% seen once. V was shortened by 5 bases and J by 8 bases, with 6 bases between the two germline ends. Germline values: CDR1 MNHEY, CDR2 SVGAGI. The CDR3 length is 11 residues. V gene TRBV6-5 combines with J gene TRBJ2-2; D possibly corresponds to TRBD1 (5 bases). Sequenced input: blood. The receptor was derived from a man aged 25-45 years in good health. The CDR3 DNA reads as TGTGCCAGCAGTAGGGGTGGGGAGCTGTTTTTT. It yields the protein CASSRGGELFF.